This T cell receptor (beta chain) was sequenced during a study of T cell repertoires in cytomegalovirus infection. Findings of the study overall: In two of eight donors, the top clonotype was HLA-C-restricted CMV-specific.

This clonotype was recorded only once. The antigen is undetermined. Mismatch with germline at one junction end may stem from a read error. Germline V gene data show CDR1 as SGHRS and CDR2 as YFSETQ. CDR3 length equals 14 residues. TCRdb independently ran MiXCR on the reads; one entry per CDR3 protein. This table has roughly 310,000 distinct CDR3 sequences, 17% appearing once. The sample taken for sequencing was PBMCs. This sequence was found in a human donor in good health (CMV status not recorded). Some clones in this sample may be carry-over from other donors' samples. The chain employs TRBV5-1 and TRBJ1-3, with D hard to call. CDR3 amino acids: CASSLGGAGNTIHF. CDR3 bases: TGCGCCAGCAGCTTGGGGGGTGCTGGAAACACCATACATTTT. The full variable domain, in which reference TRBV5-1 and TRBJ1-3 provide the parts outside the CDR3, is KAGVTQTPRYLIKTRGQQVTLSCSPISGHRSVSWYQQTPGQGLQFLFEYFSETQRNKGNFPGRFSGRQFSNSRSEMNVSTLELGDSALYLCASSLGGAGNTIHFGEGSWLTVV.